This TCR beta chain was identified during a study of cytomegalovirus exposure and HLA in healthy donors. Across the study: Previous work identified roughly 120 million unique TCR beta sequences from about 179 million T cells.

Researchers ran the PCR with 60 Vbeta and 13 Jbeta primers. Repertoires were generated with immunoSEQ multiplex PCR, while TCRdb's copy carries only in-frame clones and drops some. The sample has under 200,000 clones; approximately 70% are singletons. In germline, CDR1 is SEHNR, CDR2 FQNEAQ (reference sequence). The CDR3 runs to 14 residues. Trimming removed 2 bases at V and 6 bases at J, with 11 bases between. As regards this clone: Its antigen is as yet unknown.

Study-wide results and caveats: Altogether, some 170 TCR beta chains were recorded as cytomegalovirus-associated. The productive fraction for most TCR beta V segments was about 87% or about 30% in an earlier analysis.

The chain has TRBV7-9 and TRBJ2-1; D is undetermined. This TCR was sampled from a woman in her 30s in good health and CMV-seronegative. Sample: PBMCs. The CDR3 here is CASSLIQTRNEQFF. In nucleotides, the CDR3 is TGTGCCAGCAGCTTAATACAAACCCGCAATGAGCAGTTCTTC.